One and the same sample provided the 22 T cell receptor beta chains below, sequenced in a study of blood T cell repertoires in COVID-19. The protocol was immunoSEQ multiplex PCR, while the TCRdb copy is restricted to in-frame clones and leaves out a portion. The profile shows 200,000 to 250,000 clones, approximately 86% of them singletons. The sequenced sample was peripheral blood. The receptor set was obtained from a woman aged 25 to 45 with COVID-19, enrolled during active disease.

The chain combines TRBV2 with TRBJ1-6; D possibly corresponds to TRBD1 (5 bases). Per germline, CDR1 SNHLY and CDR2 FYNNEI. The germline V and J ends were trimmed by 5 bases and 5 bases, with 13 bases remaining between them. The CDR3 contains 15 residues. The CDR3 protein is CASSSSRANNSPLHF. CDR3 in DNA: TGTGCCAGCAGTTCCTCCAGGGCTAATAATTCACCCCTCCACTTT.

The V gene is TRBV28, the J gene TRBJ2-7; D is perhaps TRBD1 (6 bases). Trimming removed 4 bases at V and 2 bases at J, with 21 bases between. Per germline, CDR1 MDHEN and CDR2 SYDVKM. The CDR3 length is 17 residues. The CDR3 protein is CASSYYLRTATPYEQYF. The CDR3 DNA reads TGTGCCAGCAGTTACTACCTCCGGACAGCGACCCCCTACGAGCAGTACTTC.

The chain joins TRBV4-3 to TRBJ2-1; 10 bases align to TRBD2. Germline V gives CDR1 LGHNA, CDR2 YSLEER. This CDR3 comprises 17 residues. Unmatched junction bases numbered 8, after V lost 0 bases and J lost 6 bases. The CDR3 bases are TGCGCCAGCAGCCAAGATCCGACTAGCGGGTACGGCAATGAGCAGTTCTTC. This encodes CASSQDPTSGYGNEQFF.

This clone has a handful of counts. V and J are TRBV4-1 and TRBJ1-6; D unclear. V gave up 2 bases and J gave up 10 bases, with 12 bases separating them. CDR3 length: 14 residues. From germline, CDR1 is MGHRA and CDR2 YSYEKL. CDR3 sequence reads: CASSQPGGSSPLHF. Written as DNA, the CDR3 is TGCGCCAGCAGCCAACCCGGCGGGTCATCACCCCTCCACTTT.

A single count supports this clone. This chain joins TRBV28 and TRBJ2-3, with D perhaps TRBD2 (6 bases). V gave up 6 bases and J gave up 1 base, with 17 bases separating them. Germline CDR1 reads MDHEN; CDR2 reads SYDVKM. The CDR3 contains 16 residues. DNA of the CDR3: TGTGCCAGCAGCCCGGCGGGGAGACTAGGCACAGATACGCAGTATTTT. Amino acid sequence: CASSPAGRLGTDTQYF.

The chain links TRBV7-9 to TRBJ1-6; TRBD1 might be the D (6 bases). The CDR3 totals 13 residues. The V and J ends lost 6 bases and 7 bases respectively, with 10 bases between them. Germline CDR1 is SEHNR and CDR2 is FQNEAQ (reference sequence). The CDR3 region is CASRDSLNSPLHF. Written as DNA, the CDR3 is TGTGCCAGCAGGGACAGCCTCAATTCACCCCTCCACTTT.

V is TRBV19 and J is TRBJ2-3, with 8 positions matching TRBD2. There are 14 residues in the CDR3. Germline V gene sequence: CDR1 LNHDA, CDR2 SQIVND (reference sequence). The junction had 4 bases not matched to a gene; V was cut back by 6 bases and J by 2 bases. The CDR3 nucleotides read TGTGCCAGTAGGGATAGCGGGGACACAGATACGCAGTATTTT. This gives the protein CASRDSGDTDTQYF.

Comment on this clone: This sample includes further DNA sequences coding for the same CDR3. The chain employs TRBV27 and TRBJ1-1, with D possibly TRBD1 on 5 matching bases. V shed 2 bases and J shed 2 bases, with 6 bases lying between them. The CDR3 covers 13 residues. CDR1 is MNHEY, CDR2 SMNVEV, per germline (reference sequence). The CDR3 DNA sequence: TGTGCCAGCAGTTTAAGGGGAAACACTGAAGCTTTCTTT. Its translation: CASSLRGNTEAFF.

A single count supports this clone. This chain connects TRBV30 to TRBJ2-7; D gene ambiguous. Germline V CDR1 and CDR2: GTSNPN, SVGIG (reference sequence). The CDR3 runs 11 residues. V lost 2 bases and J lost 6, with 8 bases in between. The CDR3 is CAWSSLREQYF. The CDR3 DNA reads as TGTGCCTGGAGTTCCCTACGCGAGCAGTACTTC.

The J gene is TRBJ1-2, the V gene TRBV11-2, with D unresolved. The V gene's germline CDR1 is SGHAT and CDR2 FQNNGV. The CDR3 runs to 14 residues. V shed 0 bases and J shed 5 bases, with 10 bases lying between them. The CDR3, as DNA: TGTGCCAGCAGCTTAGATCTCCGGGATTATGGCTACACCTTC. This codes for CASSLDLRDYGYTF.

V gene TRBV6-2 or TRBV6-3 combines with J gene TRBJ2-7; 8 bases are shared with TRBD1. Germline assignment: CDR1 MNHEY and CDR2 SVGEGT. The J segment lost 3 bases and the V segment lost 0 bases, leaving 4 bases of the junction unmatched. The CDR3 is 15 amino acids. DNA of the CDR3: TGTGCCAGCAGTTACTCGGACAGGGTAAACTACGAGCAGTACTTC. Its protein is CASSYSDRVNYEQYF.

This clone was seen only once. This chain uses TRBV10-3 with TRBJ2-1; 9 bases map to TRBD2. V shed 0 bases and J 4 bases; nucleotides not matched to a gene: 4. The length of the CDR3 is 16 residues. CDR1 ENHRY and CDR2 SYGVKD come from the germline V gene. CDR3 in amino acids: CAISESSGGWYNEQFF. CDR3 nucleotide sequence: TGTGCCATCAGTGAGTCCAGCGGGGGGTGGTACAATGAGCAGTTCTTC.

The J gene is TRBJ1-1, the V gene TRBV5-1, with D tentatively TRBD1 (6 bases). CDR3 length: 14 residues. Germline loops: CDR1 SGHRS, CDR2 YFSETQ. Trimming removed 4 bases from V and 1 base from J, with 11 bases in between. The DNA of the CDR3 is TGCGCCAGCAGCCGAGGACAGCGGAACACTGAAGCTTTCTTT. It encodes CASSRGQRNTEAFF.

The chain recombines TRBV5-1 with TRBJ1-1; the D gene is possibly TRBD1 (6 bases). V was pared by 2 bases and J by 5 bases, with 16 bases between. This CDR3 has 15 residues. Germline values: CDR1 SGHRS, CDR2 YFSETQ. CDR3 loop: CASSFLAGAQTEAFF. CDR3 in DNA: TGCGCCAGCAGCTTCCTCGCAGGGGCGCAAACTGAAGCTTTCTTT.

The chain carries TRBV18 and TRBJ2-7; 9 nucleotides line up with TRBD1. CDR1 KGHSH and CDR2 LQKENI come from the germline V gene. The ends lost 6 bases at V and 3 bases at J; junction bases unmatched: 9. The CDR3 length is 15 residues. This CDR3 is CASSPGTGFVYEQYF. The CDR3 coding sequence is TGTGCCAGCTCCCCCGGGACAGGGTTCGTCTACGAGCAGTACTTC. The full variable domain, its missing parts supplied by reference TRBV18 and TRBJ2-7, is NAGVMQNPRHLVRRRGQEARLRCSPMKGHSHVYWYRQLPEEGLKFMVYLQKENIIDESGMPKERFSAEFPKEGPSILRIQQVVRGDSAAYFCASSPGTGFVYEQYFGPGTRLTVT.

The chain is built from TRBV4-3 and TRBJ2-1; 11 positions agree with TRBD2. CDR3 length: 16 amino acids. V shed 3 bases, J shed 7 bases, and the junction held 8 bases outside the gene matches. Germline V lookup: CDR1 LGHNA, CDR2 YSLEER. CDR3: CASSQPRTSGLNEQFF. The CDR3 DNA is TGCGCCAGCAGCCAGCCTAGGACTAGCGGGTTAAATGAGCAGTTCTTC.

J is TRBJ2-1 and V is TRBV9; 12 bases align to TRBD2. The CDR3 length is 15 residues. Germline CDR1 reads SGDLS; CDR2 reads YYNGEE. V gave up 3 bases and J gave up 6 bases; unmatched junction bases: 4. CDR3 in DNA: TGTGCCAGCAGCGAACTAGCGGGGGGCGGCAATGAGCAGTTCTTC. Translating it yields CASSELAGGGNEQFF.

The chain is built from TRBV6-5 and TRBJ1-1, with 9 bases aligning to TRBD1. V lost 1 base, J lost 8 bases, and 11 bases stayed unmatched. Germline V CDR1 and CDR2: MNHEY, SVGAGI. This CDR3 has 16 amino acids. CDR3: CASSYYISQGADEAFF. CDR3 in DNA: TGTGCCAGCAGTTACTATATCTCACAGGGGGCGGACGAAGCTTTCTTT.

Written as DNA, the CDR3 is TGCGCCAGCAGCCAAGGGAAGGGGAGGCAGCCCCAGCATTTT. This translates into CASSQGKGRQPQHF. The chain carries TRBV4-3 and TRBJ1-5; D perhaps matches TRBD1 (5 bases). CDR1 and CDR2 (germline): LGHNA, YSLEER. The ends were cut back, 1 base at V and 7 bases at J, with 11 bases in the middle. The CDR3 length is 14 residues.

The chain is built from TRBV11-2 and TRBJ2-3; a weak D match, TRBD2 (5 bases). Germline V gene data show CDR1 as SGHAT and CDR2 as FQNNGV. The CDR3 runs 14 residues. The V gene lost 7 bases and the J gene lost 1 base, with 12 bases spanning the gap. This CDR3 reads CASTSIGGTDTQYF. Here the CDR3 DNA reads TGTGCCAGCACCTCCATCGGGGGCACAGATACGCAGTATTTT. Full variable domain (outside the CDR3, taken from reference TRBV11-2 and TRBJ2-3): EAGVAQSPRYKIIEKRQSVAFWCNPISGHATLYWYQQILGQGPKLLIQFQNNGVVDDSQLPKDRFSAERLKGVDSTLKIQPAKLEDSAVYLCASTSIGGTDTQYFGPGTRLTVL.

The chain uses TRBV7-9 and TRBJ2-7, with 8 bases identical to TRBD1. The V gene's germline CDR1 is SEHNR and CDR2 FQNEAQ (reference sequence). The CDR3 totals 15 residues. J gave up 4 bases and V 4 bases, and 9 bases lay outside the gene matches. CDR3 in DNA: TGTGCCAGCAGCTCCGTGACAGGGGAGGATTACGAGCAGTACTTC. Its translation is CASSSVTGEDYEQYF.

V usage is TRBV9 and J usage is TRBJ1-6; 10 nucleotides align to TRBD1. The CDR3 spans 17 residues. Trimming cost V 4 bases and J 3 bases; bases outside gene matches: 7. Looked up from germline, CDR1 is SGDLS and CDR2 is YYNGEE. This CDR3 is CASSLRQGANYNSPLHF. In nucleotides, the CDR3 is TGTGCCAGCAGCTTAAGACAGGGGGCAAACTATAATTCACCCCTCCACTTT. The full variable domain, completed using reference TRBV9 and TRBJ1-6, is DSGVTQTPKHLITATGQRVTLRCSPRSGDLSVYWYQQSLDQGLQFLIQYYNGEERAKGNILERFSAQQFPDLHSELNLSSLELGDSALYFCASSLRQGANYNSPLHFGNGTRLTVT.